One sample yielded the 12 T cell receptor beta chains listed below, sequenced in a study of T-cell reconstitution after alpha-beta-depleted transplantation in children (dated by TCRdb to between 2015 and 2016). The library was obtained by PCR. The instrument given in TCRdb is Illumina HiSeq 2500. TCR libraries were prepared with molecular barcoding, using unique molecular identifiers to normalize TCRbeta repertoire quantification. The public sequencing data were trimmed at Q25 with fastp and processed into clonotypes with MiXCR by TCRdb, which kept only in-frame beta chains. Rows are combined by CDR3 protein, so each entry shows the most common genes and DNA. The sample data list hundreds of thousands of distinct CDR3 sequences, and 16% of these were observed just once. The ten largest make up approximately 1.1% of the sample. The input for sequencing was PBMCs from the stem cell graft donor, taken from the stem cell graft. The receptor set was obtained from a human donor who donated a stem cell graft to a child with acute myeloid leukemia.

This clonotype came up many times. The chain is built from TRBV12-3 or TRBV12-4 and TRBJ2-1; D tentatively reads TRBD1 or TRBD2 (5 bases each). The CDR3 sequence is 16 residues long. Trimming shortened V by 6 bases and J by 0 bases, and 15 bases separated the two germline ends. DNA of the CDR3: TGTGCCAGCAGCGGGACCGCCTCGAGCTCCTACAATGAGCAGTTCTTC. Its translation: CASSGTASSSYNEQFF.

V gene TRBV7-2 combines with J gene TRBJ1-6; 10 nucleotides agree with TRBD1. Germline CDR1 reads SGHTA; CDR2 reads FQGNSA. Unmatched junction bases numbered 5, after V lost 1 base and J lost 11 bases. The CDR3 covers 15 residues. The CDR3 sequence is CASSLEGQGSTPLHF. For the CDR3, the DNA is TGTGCCAGCAGCTTAGAGGGACAGGGGTCAACACCCCTCCACTTT. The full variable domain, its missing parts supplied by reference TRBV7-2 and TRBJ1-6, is GAGVSQSPSNKVTEKGKDVELRCDPISGHTALYWYRQSLGQGLEFLIYFQGNSAPDKSGLPSDRFSAERTGGSVSTLTIQRTQQEDSAVYLCASSLEGQGSTPLHFGNGTRLTVT.

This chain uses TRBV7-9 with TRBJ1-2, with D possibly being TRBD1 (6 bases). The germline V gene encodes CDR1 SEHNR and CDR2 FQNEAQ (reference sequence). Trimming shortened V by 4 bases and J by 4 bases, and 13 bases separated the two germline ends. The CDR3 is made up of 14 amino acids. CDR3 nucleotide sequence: TGTGCCAGCAGCTCTCCCGACAGGAGCTATGGCTACACCTTC. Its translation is CASSSPDRSYGYTF. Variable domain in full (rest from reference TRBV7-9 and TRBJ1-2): DTGVSQNPRHKITKRGQNVTFRCDPISEHNRLYWYRQTLGQGPEFLTYFQNEAQLEKSRLLSDRFSAERPKGSFSTLEIQRTEQGDSAMYLCASSSPDRSYGYTFGSGTRLTVV.

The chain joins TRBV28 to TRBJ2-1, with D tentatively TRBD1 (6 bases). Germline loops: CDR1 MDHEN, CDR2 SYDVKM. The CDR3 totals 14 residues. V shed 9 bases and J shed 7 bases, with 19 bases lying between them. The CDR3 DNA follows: TGTGCCAGTAGGATGGGGGCGCTTAATAATGAGCAGTTCTTC. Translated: CASRMGALNNEQFF.

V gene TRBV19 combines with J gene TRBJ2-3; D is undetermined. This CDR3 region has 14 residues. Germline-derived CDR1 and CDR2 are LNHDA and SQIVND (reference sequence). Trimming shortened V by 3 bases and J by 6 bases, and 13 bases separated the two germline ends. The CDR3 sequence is CASSIEVPVDTQYF. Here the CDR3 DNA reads TGTGCCAGTAGTATTGAGGTCCCCGTGGATACGCAGTATTTT. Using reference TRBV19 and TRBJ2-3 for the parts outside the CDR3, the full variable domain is DGGITQSPKYLFRKEGQNVTLSCEQNLNHDAMYWYRQDPGQGLRLIYYSQIVNDFQKGDIAEGYSVSREKKESFPLTVTSAQKNPTAFYLCASSIEVPVDTQYFGPGTRLTVL.

The CDR3 spells CASSLRAGESDTQYF. Here the CDR3 DNA reads TGTGCCAGCAGCTTACGGGCGGGGGAATCAGATACGCAGTATTTT. This chain connects TRBV7-2 to TRBJ2-3, with 7 bases aligning to TRBD2. This CDR3 has 15 residues. Unmatched junction bases numbered 6, after V lost 2 bases and J lost 4 bases. Germline values: CDR1 SGHTA, CDR2 FQGNSA.

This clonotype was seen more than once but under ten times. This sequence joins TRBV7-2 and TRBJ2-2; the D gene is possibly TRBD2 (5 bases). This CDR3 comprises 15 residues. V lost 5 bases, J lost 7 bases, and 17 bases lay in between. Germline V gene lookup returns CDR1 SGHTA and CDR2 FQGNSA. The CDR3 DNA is TGTGCCAGCAGCCCCGGGCGGGTCGTTAGCGGGGAGCTGTTTTTT. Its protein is CASSPGRVVSGELFF.

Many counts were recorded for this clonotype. This CDR3 reads CSVAKPGANVLTF. As DNA, the CDR3 is TGCAGCGTTGCGAAACCCGGGGCCAACGTCCTGACTTTC. V usage is TRBV29-1 and J usage is TRBJ2-6; D gene ambiguous. Trimming stripped 4 bases from V and 4 bases from J, with 8 bases between. Germline values: CDR1 SQVTM, CDR2 ANQGSEA. This CDR3 is built from 13 residues.

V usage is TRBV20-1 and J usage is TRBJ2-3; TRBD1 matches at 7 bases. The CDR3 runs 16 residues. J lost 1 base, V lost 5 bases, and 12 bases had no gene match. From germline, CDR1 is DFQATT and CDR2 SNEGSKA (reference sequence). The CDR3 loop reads CSAPNRQGDGTDTQYF. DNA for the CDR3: TGCAGTGCTCCCAATCGACAGGGCGACGGCACAGATACGCAGTATTTT.

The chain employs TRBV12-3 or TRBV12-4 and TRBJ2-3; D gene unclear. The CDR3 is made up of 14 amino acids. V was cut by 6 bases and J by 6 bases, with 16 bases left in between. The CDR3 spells CASSPNTVGDTQYF. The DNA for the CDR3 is TGTGCCAGCAGCCCAAACACGGTAGGGGATACGCAGTATTTT.

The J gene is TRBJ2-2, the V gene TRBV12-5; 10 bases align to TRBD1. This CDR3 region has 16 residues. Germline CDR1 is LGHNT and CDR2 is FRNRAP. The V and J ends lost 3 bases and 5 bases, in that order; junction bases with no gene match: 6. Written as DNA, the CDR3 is TGTGCTAGTGGTTTTTGGGACAGGGGTTCGACCGGGGAGCTGTTTTTT. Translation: CASGFWDRGSTGELFF.

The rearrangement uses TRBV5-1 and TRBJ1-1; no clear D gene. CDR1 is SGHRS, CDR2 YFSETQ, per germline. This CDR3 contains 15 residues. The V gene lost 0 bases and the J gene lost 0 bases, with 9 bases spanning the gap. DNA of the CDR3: TGCGCCAGCAGCTTGGCGACTCTCTTGAACACTGAAGCTTTCTTT. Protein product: CASSLATLLNTEAFF.